This T cell receptor beta chain comes out of a study of blood T cell repertoires in COVID-19. This CDR3 is built from 17 residues. With V trimmed by 4 bases and J by 0 bases, 4 bases remained unmatched. From germline, CDR1 is SGHDN and CDR2 FVKESK. Using immunoSEQ multiplex PCR, the repertoire was profiled, and TCRdb retains in-frame clones only, with some absent. The sample comprises 250,000 to 300,000 clones, roughly 90% of which are singletons, and around 10% rests with the top ten. The rearrangement uses TRBV14 and TRBJ2-6; 9 positions agree with TRBD1. This receptor was obtained from a woman aged 25 to 39 with COVID-19, enrolled during active disease. The sequencing sample was made of peripheral blood. This chain's CDR3 is CASSLDRGLSGANVLTF. CDR3 sequence (DNA): TGTGCCAGCAGCCTGGACAGGGGCCTCTCTGGGGCCAACGTCCTGACTTTC.